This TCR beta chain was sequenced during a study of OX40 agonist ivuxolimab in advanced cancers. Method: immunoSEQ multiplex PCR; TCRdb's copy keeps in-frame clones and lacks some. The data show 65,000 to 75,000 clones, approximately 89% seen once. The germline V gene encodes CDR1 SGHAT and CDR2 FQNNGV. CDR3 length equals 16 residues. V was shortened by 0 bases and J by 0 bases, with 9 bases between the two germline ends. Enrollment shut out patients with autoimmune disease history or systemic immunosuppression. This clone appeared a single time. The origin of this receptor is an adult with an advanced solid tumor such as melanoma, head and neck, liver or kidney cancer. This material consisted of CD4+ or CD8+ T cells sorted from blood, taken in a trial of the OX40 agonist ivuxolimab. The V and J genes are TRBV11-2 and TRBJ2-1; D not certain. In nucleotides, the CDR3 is TGTGCCAGCAGCTTAGATCTGGATAGCTCCTACAATGAGCAGTTCTTC. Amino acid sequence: CASSLDLDSSYNEQFF. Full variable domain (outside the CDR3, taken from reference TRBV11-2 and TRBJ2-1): EAGVAQSPRYKIIEKRQSVAFWCNPISGHATLYWYQQILGQGPKLLIQFQNNGVVDDSQLPKDRFSAERLKGVDSTLKIQPAKLEDSAVYLCASSLDLDSSYNEQFFGPGTRLTVL.